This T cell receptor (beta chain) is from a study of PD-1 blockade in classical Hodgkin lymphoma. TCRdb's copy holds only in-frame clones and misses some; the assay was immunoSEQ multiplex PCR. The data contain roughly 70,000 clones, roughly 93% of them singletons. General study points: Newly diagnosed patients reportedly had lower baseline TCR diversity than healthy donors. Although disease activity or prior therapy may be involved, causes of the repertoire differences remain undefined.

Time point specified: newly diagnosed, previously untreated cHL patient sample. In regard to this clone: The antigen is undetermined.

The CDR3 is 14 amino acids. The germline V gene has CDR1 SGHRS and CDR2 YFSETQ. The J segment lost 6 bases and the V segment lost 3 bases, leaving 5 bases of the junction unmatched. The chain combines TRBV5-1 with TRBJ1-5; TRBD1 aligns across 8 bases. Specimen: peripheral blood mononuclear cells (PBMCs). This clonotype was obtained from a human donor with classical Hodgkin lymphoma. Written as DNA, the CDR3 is TGCGCCAGCAGCTCGGGACAGGCCGGTCAGCCCCAGCATTTT. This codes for CASSSGQAGQPQHF.